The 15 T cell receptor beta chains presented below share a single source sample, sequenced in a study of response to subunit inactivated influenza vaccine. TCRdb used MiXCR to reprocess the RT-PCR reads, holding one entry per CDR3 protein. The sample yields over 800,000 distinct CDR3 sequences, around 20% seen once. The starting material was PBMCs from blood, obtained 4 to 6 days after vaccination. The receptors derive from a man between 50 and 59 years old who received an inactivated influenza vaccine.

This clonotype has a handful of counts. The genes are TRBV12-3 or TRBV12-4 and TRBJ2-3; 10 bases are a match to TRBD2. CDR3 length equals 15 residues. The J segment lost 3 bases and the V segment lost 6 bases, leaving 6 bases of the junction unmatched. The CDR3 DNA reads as TGTGCCAGCAGCTTAACTAGCGGGGAAACAGATACGCAGTATTTT. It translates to CASSLTSGETDTQYF.

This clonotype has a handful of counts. In nucleotides, the CDR3 is TGTGCCATCAGTGAGTTTACACCGAATTCACCCCTCCACTTT. Its translation is CAISEFTPNSPLHF. This chain uses TRBV10-3 with TRBJ1-6; D is ambiguous. Per germline, CDR1 ENHRY and CDR2 SYGVKD. V was clipped by 1 base and J by 7 bases, with 8 bases between them. The CDR3 is 14 residues long.

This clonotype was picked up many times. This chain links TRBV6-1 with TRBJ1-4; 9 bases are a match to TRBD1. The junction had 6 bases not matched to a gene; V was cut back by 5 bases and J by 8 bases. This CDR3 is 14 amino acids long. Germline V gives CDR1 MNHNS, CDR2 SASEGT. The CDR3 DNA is TGTGCCAGCAGTCCCGGGACAGGGACGGAAAAACTGTTTTTT. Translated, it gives CASSPGTGTEKLFF.

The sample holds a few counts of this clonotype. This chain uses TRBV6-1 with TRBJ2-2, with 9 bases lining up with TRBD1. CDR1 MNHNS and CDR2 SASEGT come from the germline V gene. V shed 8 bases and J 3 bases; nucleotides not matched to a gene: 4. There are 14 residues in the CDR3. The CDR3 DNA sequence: TGTGCCAGCTCCCGGGACAGGGACACCGGGGAGCTGTTTTTT. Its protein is CASSRDRDTGELFF.

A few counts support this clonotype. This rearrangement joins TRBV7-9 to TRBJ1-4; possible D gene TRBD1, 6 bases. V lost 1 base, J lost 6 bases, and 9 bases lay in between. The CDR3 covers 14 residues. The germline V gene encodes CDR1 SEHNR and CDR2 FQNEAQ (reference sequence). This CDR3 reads CASSLGQVDEKLFF. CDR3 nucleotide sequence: TGTGCCAGCAGCTTAGGACAGGTGGATGAAAAACTGTTTTTT.

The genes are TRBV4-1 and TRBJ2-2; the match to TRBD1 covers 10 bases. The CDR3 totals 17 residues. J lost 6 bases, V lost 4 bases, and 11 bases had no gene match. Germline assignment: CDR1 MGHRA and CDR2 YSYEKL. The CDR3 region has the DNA TGCGCCAGCAGCCTACGACAGGGGGCCTTACTTTCCGGGGAGCTGTTTTTT. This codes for CASSLRQGALLSGELFF.

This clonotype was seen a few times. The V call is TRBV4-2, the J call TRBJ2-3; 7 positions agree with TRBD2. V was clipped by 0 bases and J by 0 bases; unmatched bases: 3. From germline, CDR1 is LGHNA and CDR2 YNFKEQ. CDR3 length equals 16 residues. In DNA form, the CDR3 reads TGTGCCAGCAGCCAAGAAAGCGGGACTAGCACAGATACGCAGTATTTT. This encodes CASSQESGTSTDTQYF.

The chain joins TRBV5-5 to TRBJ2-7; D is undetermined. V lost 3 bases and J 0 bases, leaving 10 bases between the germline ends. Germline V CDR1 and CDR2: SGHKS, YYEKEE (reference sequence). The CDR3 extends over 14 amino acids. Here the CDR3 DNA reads TGTGCCAGCAGCTATCTCTGGGGCTCCTACGAGCAGTACTTC. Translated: CASSYLWGSYEQYF.

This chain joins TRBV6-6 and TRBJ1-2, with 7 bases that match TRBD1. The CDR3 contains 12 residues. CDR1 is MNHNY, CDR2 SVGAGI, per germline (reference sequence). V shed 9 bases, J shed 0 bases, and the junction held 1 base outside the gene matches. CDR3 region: CASGQANYGYTF. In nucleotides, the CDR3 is TGTGCCAGTGGACAGGCTAACTATGGCTACACCTTC.

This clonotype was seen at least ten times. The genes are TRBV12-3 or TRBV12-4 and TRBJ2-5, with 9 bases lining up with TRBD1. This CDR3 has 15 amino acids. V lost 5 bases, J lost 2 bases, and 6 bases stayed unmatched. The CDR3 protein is CASSTTGGGQETQYF. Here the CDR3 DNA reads TGTGCCAGCAGTACGACAGGGGGAGGTCAAGAGACCCAGTACTTC.

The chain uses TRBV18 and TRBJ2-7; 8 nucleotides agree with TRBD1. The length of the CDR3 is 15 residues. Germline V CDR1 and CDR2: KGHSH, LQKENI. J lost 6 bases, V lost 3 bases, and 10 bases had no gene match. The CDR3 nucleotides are TGTGCCAGCTCACCCATGGACAGGGCGAGTGCCGAGCAGTACTTC. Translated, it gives CASSPMDRASAEQYF.

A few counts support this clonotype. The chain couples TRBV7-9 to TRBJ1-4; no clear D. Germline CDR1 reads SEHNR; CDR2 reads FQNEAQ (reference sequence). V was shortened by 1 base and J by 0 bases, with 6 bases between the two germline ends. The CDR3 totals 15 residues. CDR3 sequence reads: CASSLEQTTNEKLFF. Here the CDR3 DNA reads TGTGCCAGCAGCTTAGAACAGACAACTAATGAAAAACTGTTTTTT.

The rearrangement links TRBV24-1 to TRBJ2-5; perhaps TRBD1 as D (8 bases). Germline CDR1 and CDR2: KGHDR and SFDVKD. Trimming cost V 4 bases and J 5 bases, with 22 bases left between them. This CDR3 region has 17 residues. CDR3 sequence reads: CATSDAGRTGTTETQYF. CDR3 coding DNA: TGTGCCACCAGTGACGCAGGACGGACAGGGACTACGGAGACCCAGTACTTC.

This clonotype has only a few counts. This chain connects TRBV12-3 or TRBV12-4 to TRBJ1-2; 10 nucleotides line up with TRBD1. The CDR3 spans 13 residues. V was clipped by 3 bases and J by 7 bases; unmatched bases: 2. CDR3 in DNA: TGTGCCAGCAGTTTCGACAGGGGGCTTGGCTACACCTTC. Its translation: CASSFDRGLGYTF.

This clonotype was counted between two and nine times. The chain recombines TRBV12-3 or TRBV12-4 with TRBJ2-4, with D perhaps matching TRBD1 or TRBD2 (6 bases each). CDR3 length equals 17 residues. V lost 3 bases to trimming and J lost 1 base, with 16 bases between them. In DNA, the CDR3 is TGTGCCAGCAGTTTCGAACGGGGGCATGGGGCCAAAAACATTCAGTACTTC. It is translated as CASSFERGHGAKNIQYF.